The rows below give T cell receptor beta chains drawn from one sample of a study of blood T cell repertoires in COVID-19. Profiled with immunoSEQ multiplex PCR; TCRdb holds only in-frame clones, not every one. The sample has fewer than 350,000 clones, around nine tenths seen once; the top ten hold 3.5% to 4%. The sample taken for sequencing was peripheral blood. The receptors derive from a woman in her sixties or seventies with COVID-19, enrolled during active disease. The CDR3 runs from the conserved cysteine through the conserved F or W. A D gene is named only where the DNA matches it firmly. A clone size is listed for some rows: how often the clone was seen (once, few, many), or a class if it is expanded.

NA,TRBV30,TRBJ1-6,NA,TGTGCCTGGAGTCGACAGGTATCCTATAATTCACCCCTCCACTTT,CAWSRQVSYNSPLHF
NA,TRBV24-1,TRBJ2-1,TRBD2,TGTGCCACCAGTCCGACTAGCACGAGCTCCTACAATGAGCAGTTCTTC,CATSPTSTSSYNEQFF
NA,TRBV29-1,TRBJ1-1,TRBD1,TGCAGCGTTCACAGGGGGCAGACTGAAGCTTTCTTT,CSVHRGQTEAFF
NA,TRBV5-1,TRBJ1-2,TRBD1,TGCGCCAGCAGCTTGGAGGGCCGGACAGGGTATGGCTACACCTTC,CASSLEGRTGYGYTF
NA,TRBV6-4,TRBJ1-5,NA,TGTGCCAGCAGTAAAGAGGCAGGGCAGCCCCAGCATTTT,CASSKEAGQPQHF
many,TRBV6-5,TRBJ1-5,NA,TGTGCCAGCAGCACACAGGTCTATCAGCCCCAGCATTTT,CASSTQVYQPQHF
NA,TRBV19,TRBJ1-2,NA,TGTGCCAGTAGAGAGCTATCCTATGGCTACACCTTC,CASRELSYGYTF
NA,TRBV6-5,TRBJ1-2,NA,TGTGCCAGCAGTTCCTCTTGGACAGTAGCTAACTATGGCTACACCTTC,CASSSSWTVANYGYTF
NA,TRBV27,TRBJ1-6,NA,TGTGCCAGCAGTTTACAGGGTATCCCCTATAATTCACCCCTCCACTTT,CASSLQGIPYNSPLHF
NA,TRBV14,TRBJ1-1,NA,TGTGCCAGCAGCCAACCTCCGGCGGGGAACACTGAAGCTTTCTTT,CASSQPPAGNTEAFF
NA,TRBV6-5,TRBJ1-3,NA,TGTGCCAGCAGCCCGGGTGGCTCTGGAAACACCATATATTTT,CASSPGGSGNTIYF
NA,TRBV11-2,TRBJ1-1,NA,TGTGCCAGCAGCCGCACGGGAAACACTGAAGCTTTCTTT,CASSRTGNTEAFF
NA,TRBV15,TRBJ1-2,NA,TGTGCCACCAGCAGCGGGGATGGGGGGATGAAAGACTACACCTTC,CATSSGDGGMKDYTF
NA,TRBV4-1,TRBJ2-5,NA,TGCGCCAGCAGCCAAACAGGGTCGGCGGAGACCCAGTACTTC,CASSQTGSAETQYF
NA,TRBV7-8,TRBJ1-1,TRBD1,TGTGCCAGCAGCCCCTTTACAGGGGTGGGCACTGAAGCTTTCTTT,CASSPFTGVGTEAFF
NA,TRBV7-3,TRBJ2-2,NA,TGTGCCAGCAGCTTCCTCACAGGGAGCGGGGAGCTGTTTTTT,CASSFLTGSGELFF
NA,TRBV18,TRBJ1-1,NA,TGTGCCAGCTCATCAGACAGGAACACTGAAGCTTTCTTT,CASSSDRNTEAFF
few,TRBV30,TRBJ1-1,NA,TGTGCCTGGAGTCAAGCACCGAACACTGAAGCTTTCTTT,CAWSQAPNTEAFF
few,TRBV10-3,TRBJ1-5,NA,TGTGCCATCAGTGACTCCGCAGATAGCAATCAGCCCCAGCATTTT,CAISDSADSNQPQHF
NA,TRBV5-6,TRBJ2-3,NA,TGTGCCAGCAGCTTGATAGGGGCAGGTTCTAGCACAGATACGCAGTATTTT,CASSLIGAGSSTDTQYF
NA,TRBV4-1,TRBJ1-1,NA,TGCGCCAGCAGCCAAGCGCCGGCGTGGACAGTCATGAACACTGAAGCTTTCTTT,CASSQAPAWTVMNTEAFF
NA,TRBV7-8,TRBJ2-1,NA,TGTGCCAGCAGCTCGACCCCTGACTACTACAATGAGCAGTTCTTC,CASSSTPDYYNEQFF
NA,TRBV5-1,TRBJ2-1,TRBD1,TGCGCCAGCAGCTACGACAGGGCCTACAATGAGCAGTTCTTC,CASSYDRAYNEQFF
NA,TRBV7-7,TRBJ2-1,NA,TGTGCCAGCAGCGCCTCCGGGACAAATGAGCAGTTCTTC,CASSASGTNEQFF
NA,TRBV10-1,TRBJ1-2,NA,TGCGCCAGCAGTGAGTCTGAGCACCTTAACTATGGCTACACCTTC,CASSESEHLNYGYTF
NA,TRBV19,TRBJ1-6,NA,TGTGCCAGTAGCCAGGGGAATCGACCCCTCCACTTT,CASSQGNRPLHF
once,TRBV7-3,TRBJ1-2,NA,TGTGCCAGCAGCCCCCAAGGGGGGGGAGGGTGGTCTCTTGGCTACACCTTC,CASSPQGGGGWSLGYTF
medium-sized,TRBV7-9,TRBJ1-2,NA,TGTGCCAGCAGCCAGGGTGGGGCCTATGGCTACACCTTC,CASSQGGAYGYTF
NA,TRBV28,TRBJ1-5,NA,TGTGCCAGCAGCCTCCGAGGGCAAAACAATCAGCCCCAGCATTTT,CASSLRGQNNQPQHF